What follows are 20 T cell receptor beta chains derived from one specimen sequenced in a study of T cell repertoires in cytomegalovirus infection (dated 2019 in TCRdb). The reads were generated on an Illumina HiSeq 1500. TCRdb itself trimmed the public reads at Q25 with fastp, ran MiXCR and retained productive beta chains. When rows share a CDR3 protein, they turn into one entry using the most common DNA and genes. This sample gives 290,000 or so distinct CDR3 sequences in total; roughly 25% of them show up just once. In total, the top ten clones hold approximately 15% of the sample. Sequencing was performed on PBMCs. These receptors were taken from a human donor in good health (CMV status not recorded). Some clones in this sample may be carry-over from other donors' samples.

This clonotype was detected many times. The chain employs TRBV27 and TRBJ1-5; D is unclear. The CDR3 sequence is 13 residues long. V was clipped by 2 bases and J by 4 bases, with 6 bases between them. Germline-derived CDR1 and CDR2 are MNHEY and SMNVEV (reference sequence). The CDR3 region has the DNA TGTGCCAGCAGTTTAGCGGATAATCAGCCCCAGCATTTT. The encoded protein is CASSLADNQPQHF.

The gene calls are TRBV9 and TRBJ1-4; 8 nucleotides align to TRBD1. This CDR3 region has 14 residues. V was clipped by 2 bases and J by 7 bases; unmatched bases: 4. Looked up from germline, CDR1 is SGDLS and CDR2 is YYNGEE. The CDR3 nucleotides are TGTGCCAGCAGCGTCGGACAGGGCGTTGAAAAACTGTTTTTT. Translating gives CASSVGQGVEKLFF.

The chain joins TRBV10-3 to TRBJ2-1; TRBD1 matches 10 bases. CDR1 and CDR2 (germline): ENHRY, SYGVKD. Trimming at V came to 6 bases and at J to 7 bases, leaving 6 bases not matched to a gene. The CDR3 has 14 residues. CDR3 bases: TGTGCCATCAGGGGACAGGGGAGAGAGAATGAGCAGTTCTTC. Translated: CAIRGQGRENEQFF.

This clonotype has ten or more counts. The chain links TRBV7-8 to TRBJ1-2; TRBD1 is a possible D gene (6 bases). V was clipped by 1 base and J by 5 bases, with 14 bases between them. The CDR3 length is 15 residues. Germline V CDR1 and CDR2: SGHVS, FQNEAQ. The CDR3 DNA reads TGTGCCAGCAGCTTAGACAGGGAATTCTTATATGGCTACACCTTC. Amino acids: CASSLDREFLYGYTF.

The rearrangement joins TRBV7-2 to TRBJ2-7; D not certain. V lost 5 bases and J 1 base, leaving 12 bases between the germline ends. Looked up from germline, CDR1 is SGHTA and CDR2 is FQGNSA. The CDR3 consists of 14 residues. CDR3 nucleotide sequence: TGTGCCAGCAGCATGGACGGGTTATCCTACGAGCAGTACTTC. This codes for CASSMDGLSYEQYF.

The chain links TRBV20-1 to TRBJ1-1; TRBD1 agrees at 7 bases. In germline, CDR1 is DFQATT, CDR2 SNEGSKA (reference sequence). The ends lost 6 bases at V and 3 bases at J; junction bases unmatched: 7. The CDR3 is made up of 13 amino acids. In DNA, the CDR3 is TGCAGTGCGCCTTCGACAGGGCACACTGAAGCTTTCTTT. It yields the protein CSAPSTGHTEAFF.

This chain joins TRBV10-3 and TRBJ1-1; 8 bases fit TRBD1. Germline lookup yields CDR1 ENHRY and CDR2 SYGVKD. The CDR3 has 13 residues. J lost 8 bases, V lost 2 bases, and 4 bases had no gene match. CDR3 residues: CAISERDRLEAFF. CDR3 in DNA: TGTGCCATCAGTGAGCGGGACAGGCTGGAAGCTTTCTTT.

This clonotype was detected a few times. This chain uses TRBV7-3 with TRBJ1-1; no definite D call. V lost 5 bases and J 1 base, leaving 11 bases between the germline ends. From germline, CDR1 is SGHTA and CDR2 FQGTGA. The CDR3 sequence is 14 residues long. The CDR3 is CASSTGGPNTEAFF. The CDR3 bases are TGTGCCAGCAGCACTGGCGGCCCGAACACTGAAGCTTTCTTT.

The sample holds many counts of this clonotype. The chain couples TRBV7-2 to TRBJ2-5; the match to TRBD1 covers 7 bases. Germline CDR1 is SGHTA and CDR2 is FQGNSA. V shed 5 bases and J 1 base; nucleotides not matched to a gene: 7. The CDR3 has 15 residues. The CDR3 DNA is TGTGCCAGCAGCGCCCGACAGGGTCCCCAAGAGACCCAGTACTTC. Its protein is CASSARQGPQETQYF. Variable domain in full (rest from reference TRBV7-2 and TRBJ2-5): GAGVSQSPSNKVTEKGKDVELRCDPISGHTALYWYRQSLGQGLEFLIYFQGNSAPDKSGLPSDRFSAERTGGSVSTLTIQRTQQEDSAVYLCASSARQGPQETQYFGPGTRLLVL.

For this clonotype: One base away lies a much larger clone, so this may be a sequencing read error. CDR3 amino acids: CASRTSGGSYEQYF. The CDR3 region has the DNA TGTGCCAGCAGAACTAGCGGGGGGTCCTACGAGCAGTACTTC. The chain recombines TRBV25-1 with TRBJ2-7, with 12 positions matching TRBD2. V lost 6 bases, J lost 1 base, and 1 base stayed unmatched. The CDR3 runs 14 residues. Germline V gene lookup returns CDR1 MGHDK and CDR2 SYGVNS.

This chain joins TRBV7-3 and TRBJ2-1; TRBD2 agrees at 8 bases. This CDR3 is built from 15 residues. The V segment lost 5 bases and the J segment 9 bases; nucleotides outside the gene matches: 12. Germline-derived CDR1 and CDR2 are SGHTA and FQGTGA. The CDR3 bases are TGTGCCAGCAGCCCCGGATTAGCGGGGAGTATTGAGCAGTTCTTC. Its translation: CASSPGLAGSIEQFF. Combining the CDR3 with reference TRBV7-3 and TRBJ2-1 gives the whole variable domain GAGVSQTPSNKVTEKGKYVELRCDPISGHTALYWYRQSLGQGPEFLIYFQGTGAADDSGLPNDRFFAVRPEGSVSTLKIQRTERGDSAVYLCASSPGLAGSIEQFFGPGTRLTVL.

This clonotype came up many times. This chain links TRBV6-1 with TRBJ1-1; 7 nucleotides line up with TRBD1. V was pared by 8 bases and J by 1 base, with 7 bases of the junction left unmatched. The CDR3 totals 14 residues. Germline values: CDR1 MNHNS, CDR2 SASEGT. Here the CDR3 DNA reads TGTGCCAGCTCCCTGGGACAGCCGAACACTGAAGCTTTCTTT. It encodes CASSLGQPNTEAFF.

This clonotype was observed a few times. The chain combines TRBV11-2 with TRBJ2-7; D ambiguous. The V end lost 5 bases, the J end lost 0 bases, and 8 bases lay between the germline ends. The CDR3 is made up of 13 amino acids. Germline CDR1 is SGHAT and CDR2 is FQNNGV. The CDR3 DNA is TGTGCCAGCAGCCTCGAGGACTCCTACGAGCAGTACTTC. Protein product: CASSLEDSYEQYF.

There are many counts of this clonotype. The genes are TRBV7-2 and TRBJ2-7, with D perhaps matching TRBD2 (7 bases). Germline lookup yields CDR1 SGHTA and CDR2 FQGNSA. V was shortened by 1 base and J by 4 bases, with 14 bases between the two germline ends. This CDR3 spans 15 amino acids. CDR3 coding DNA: TGTGCCAGCAGCTTAGGGGGGGGCGGCATATACGAGCAGTACTTC. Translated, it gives CASSLGGGGIYEQYF.

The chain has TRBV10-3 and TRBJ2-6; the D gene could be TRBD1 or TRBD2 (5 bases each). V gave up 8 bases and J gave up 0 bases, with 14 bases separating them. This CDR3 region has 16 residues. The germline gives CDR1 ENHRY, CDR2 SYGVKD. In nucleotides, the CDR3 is TGTGCCATCGGGGGAGCGGTACTCTCTGGGGCCAACGTCCTGACTTTC. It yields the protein CAIGGAVLSGANVLTF.

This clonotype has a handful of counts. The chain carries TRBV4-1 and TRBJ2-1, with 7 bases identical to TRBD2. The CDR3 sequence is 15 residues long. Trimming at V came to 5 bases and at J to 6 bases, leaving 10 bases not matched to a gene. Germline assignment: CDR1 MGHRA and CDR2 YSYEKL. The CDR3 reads CASSNRVAGPNEQFF. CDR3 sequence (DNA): TGCGCCAGCAGCAATCGGGTAGCGGGCCCCAATGAGCAGTTCTTC.

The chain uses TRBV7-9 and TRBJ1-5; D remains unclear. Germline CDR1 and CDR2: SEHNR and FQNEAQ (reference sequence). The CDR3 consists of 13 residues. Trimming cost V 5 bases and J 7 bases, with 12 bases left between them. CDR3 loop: CASSPPSGQPQHF. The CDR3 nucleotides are TGTGCCAGCAGCCCGCCCAGTGGGCAGCCCCAGCATTTT.

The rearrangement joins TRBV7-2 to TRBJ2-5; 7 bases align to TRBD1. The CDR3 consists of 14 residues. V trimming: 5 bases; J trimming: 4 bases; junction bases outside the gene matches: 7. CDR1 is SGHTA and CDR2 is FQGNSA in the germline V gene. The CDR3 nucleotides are TGTGCCAGCAGCCCCCAAGACAGGGCAGAGACCCAGTACTTC. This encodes CASSPQDRAETQYF.

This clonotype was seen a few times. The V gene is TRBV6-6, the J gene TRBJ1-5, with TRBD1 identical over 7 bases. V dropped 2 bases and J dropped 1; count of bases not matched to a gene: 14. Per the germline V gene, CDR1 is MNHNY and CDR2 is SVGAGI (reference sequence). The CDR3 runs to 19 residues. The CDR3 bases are TGTGCCAGCAGTTACGAAAAGGGGGCCCGAACCTGGAGCAATCAGCCCCAGCATTTT. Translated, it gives CASSYEKGARTWSNQPQHF.

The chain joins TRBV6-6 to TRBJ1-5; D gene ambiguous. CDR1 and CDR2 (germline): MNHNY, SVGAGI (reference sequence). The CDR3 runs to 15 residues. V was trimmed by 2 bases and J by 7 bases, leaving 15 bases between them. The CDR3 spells CASSYGSPQWQPQHF. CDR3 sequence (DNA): TGTGCCAGCAGTTACGGGAGCCCGCAGTGGCAGCCCCAGCATTTT.